The rows below give T cell receptor beta chains drawn from one sample of a study of lymphopenia after photon versus proton radiotherapy. Method: immunoSEQ multiplex PCR; TCRdb's copy keeps in-frame clones and lacks some. The sample holds tens of thousands of clones, approximately 95% seen once. The sample consisted of peripheral blood, taken from a patient treated with photon-based radiotherapy. These receptors originate from a woman aged 50 to 60 with cholangiocarcinoma. Each CDR3 is given with its conserved first and last residue. D genes are given only for firm matches. Clone size is given for some rows only: seen once, a few or many times, or a class if the clone is expanded.

J gene: TRBJ1-5; CDR3 length: 15; V gene: TRBV2; D gene: TRBD1; clone size: NA; CDR3 DNA: TGTGCCAGCAGTGACGGGACAGTTTCAAATCAGCCCCAGCATTTT; CDR3 protein: CASSDGTVSNQPQHF
J gene: TRBJ2-1; CDR3 length: 14; V gene: TRBV6-1; D gene: TRBD1; clone size: NA; CDR3 DNA: TGTGCCAGCAATTCGGGACAGGGTCTGTATGAGCAGTTCTTC; CDR3 protein: CASNSGQGLYEQFF
J gene: TRBJ2-1; CDR3 length: 16; V gene: TRBV27; D gene: NA; clone size: NA; CDR3 DNA: TGTGCCAGCAGTTTATTCGGGCGCCTCTCCTACAATGAGCAGTTCTTC; CDR3 protein: CASSLFGRLSYNEQFF
J gene: TRBJ1-5; CDR3 length: 13; V gene: TRBV7-9; D gene: NA; clone size: NA; CDR3 DNA: TGTGCCAGCAGCCCTGACAGGAATCAGCCCCAGCATTTT; CDR3 protein: CASSPDRNQPQHF
J gene: TRBJ1-4; CDR3 length: 13; V gene: TRBV7-9; D gene: NA; clone size: NA; CDR3 DNA: TGTGCCAGCAGCCAGTCGACGGATGAAAAACTGTTTTTT; CDR3 protein: CASSQSTDEKLFF
J gene: TRBJ2-1; CDR3 length: 11; V gene: TRBV7-8; D gene: TRBD2; clone size: NA; CDR3 DNA: TGTGCCAGCGCGGGGGGAGGAGAGCAGTTCTTC; CDR3 protein: CASAGGGEQFF
J gene: TRBJ1-4; CDR3 length: 11; V gene: TRBV6-5; D gene: NA; clone size: once; CDR3 DNA: TGTGCCAGCCAAAACGGTGAAAAACTGTTTTTT; CDR3 protein: CASQNGEKLFF
J gene: TRBJ1-2; CDR3 length: 17; V gene: TRBV7-2; D gene: NA; clone size: NA; CDR3 DNA: TGTGCCAGCAGCTCGAGGGGACGGACATCAACTAACTATGGCTACACCTTC; CDR3 protein: CASSSRGRTSTNYGYTF
J gene: TRBJ1-1; CDR3 length: 13; V gene: TRBV29-1; D gene: NA; clone size: NA; CDR3 DNA: TGCAGCGGCCTCTACAGGGTGGACACTGAAGCTTTCTTT; CDR3 protein: CSGLYRVDTEAFF
J gene: TRBJ2-3; CDR3 length: 14; V gene: TRBV5-4; D gene: NA; clone size: NA; CDR3 DNA: TGTGCCAGCAGCTTGAACGACCGCACAGATACGCAGTATTTT; CDR3 protein: CASSLNDRTDTQYF
J gene: TRBJ1-2; CDR3 length: 13; V gene: TRBV7-2; D gene: NA; clone size: NA; CDR3 DNA: TGTGCCAGCAGCTTAGTTCCGGGAGATGGCTACACCTTC; CDR3 protein: CASSLVPGDGYTF
J gene: TRBJ2-3; CDR3 length: 16; V gene: TRBV27; D gene: TRBD2; clone size: NA; CDR3 DNA: TGTGCCAGCAGTCCCCCACTAGCGGGGGGCACAGATACGCAGTATTTT; CDR3 protein: CASSPPLAGGTDTQYF
J gene: TRBJ1-1; CDR3 length: 15; V gene: TRBV5-4; D gene: NA; clone size: NA; CDR3 DNA: TGTGCCAGCAGCTTGGCCAAGGGGGTAGGAACTGAAGCTTTCTTT; CDR3 protein: CASSLAKGVGTEAFF
J gene: TRBJ1-3; CDR3 length: 14; V gene: TRBV7-2; D gene: TRBD1; clone size: NA; CDR3 DNA: TGTGCCAGCAGCCTATCGACAGGGGGAAACACCATATATTTT; CDR3 protein: CASSLSTGGNTIYF
J gene: TRBJ2-5; CDR3 length: 17; V gene: TRBV7-9; D gene: TRBD1; clone size: NA; CDR3 DNA: TGTGCCAGCAGCTTAGCGCGCTTCGGACAGGCGGTGGAGACCCAGTACTTC; CDR3 protein: CASSLARFGQAVETQYF
J gene: TRBJ1-2; CDR3 length: 13; V gene: TRBV29-1; D gene: NA; clone size: NA; CDR3 DNA: TGCAGCGCTGGGGAAGGCCCCCGCTATGGCTACACCTTC; CDR3 protein: CSAGEGPRYGYTF
J gene: TRBJ1-1; CDR3 length: 15; V gene: TRBV2; D gene: TRBD1; clone size: NA; CDR3 DNA: TGTGCCAGCAGTGTGGGACAGGGTGTGAAGACTGAAGCTTTCTTT; CDR3 protein: CASSVGQGVKTEAFF
J gene: TRBJ1-3; CDR3 length: 15; V gene: TRBV18; D gene: TRBD1; clone size: NA; CDR3 DNA: TGTGCCAGCTCACCCCCCGGGACAGCTGGAAACACCATATATTTT; CDR3 protein: CASSPPGTAGNTIYF
J gene: TRBJ2-3; CDR3 length: 14; V gene: TRBV19; D gene: NA; clone size: NA; CDR3 DNA: TGTGCCAGTAGTATATTCTCTAGCACAGATACGCAGTATTTT; CDR3 protein: CASSIFSSTDTQYF
J gene: TRBJ1-6; CDR3 length: 16; V gene: TRBV7-9; D gene: NA; clone size: NA; CDR3 DNA: TGTGCCGCGCACGCGAACCCTCTCTCCTATAATTCACCCCTCCACTTT; CDR3 protein: CAAHANPLSYNSPLHF
J gene: TRBJ1-2; CDR3 length: 13; V gene: TRBV4-3; D gene: NA; clone size: NA; CDR3 DNA: TGCGCCAGCAGCCCGGCCCGACGGTCTGGCTACACCTTC; CDR3 protein: CASSPARRSGYTF
J gene: TRBJ2-3; CDR3 length: 10; V gene: TRBV7-2; D gene: NA; clone size: NA; CDR3 DNA: TGTGCCAGCAGCATCGGTACGCAGTATTTT; CDR3 protein: CASSIGTQYF
J gene: TRBJ2-7; CDR3 length: 14; V gene: TRBV30; D gene: NA; clone size: NA; CDR3 DNA: TGTGCCTGGAGTCACACTACAGGATCCTACGAGCAGTACTTC; CDR3 protein: CAWSHTTGSYEQYF
J gene: TRBJ2-2; CDR3 length: 15; V gene: TRBV6-4; D gene: TRBD1; clone size: NA; CDR3 DNA: TGTGCCAGCAGCCCGGGACAGGGTTACACCGGGGAGCTGTTTTTT; CDR3 protein: CASSPGQGYTGELFF
J gene: TRBJ1-2; CDR3 length: 18; V gene: TRBV6-1; D gene: NA; clone size: few; CDR3 DNA: TGTGCCAGCAGTGCAGTCCTTCTGCAGACAGGCAGCACCTATGGCTACACCTTC; CDR3 protein: CASSAVLLQTGSTYGYTF
J gene: TRBJ1-2; CDR3 length: 14; V gene: TRBV6-1; D gene: NA; clone size: NA; CDR3 DNA: TGTGCCAGCAGTGCTGCAGGGGTTAACTATGGCTACACCTTC; CDR3 protein: CASSAAGVNYGYTF
J gene: TRBJ1-1; CDR3 length: 14; V gene: TRBV30; D gene: NA; clone size: once; CDR3 DNA: TGTGCCTGGAGTAGGGGTACGGGAAACACTGAAGCTTTCTTT; CDR3 protein: CAWSRGTGNTEAFF
J gene: TRBJ1-2; CDR3 length: 15; V gene: TRBV7-2; D gene: NA; clone size: NA; CDR3 DNA: TGTGCCAGCAGCCCTACAGGGCTCGAAGTCTATGGCTACACCTTC; CDR3 protein: CASSPTGLEVYGYTF
J gene: TRBJ2-1; CDR3 length: 13; V gene: TRBV5-4; D gene: NA; clone size: NA; CDR3 DNA: TGTGCCAGCAGCCCCGGAGGTCCAAATGAGCAGTTCTTC; CDR3 protein: CASSPGGPNEQFF
J gene: TRBJ2-5; CDR3 length: 13; V gene: TRBV7-8; D gene: NA; clone size: NA; CDR3 DNA: TGTGCCAGCAGCCCGGACGGTCAAGAGACCCAGTACTTC; CDR3 protein: CASSPDGQETQYF
J gene: TRBJ1-1; CDR3 length: 15; V gene: TRBV5-1; D gene: NA; clone size: NA; CDR3 DNA: TGCGCCAGCAGCTCCTCGGCCGGTACGAACACTGAAGCTTTCTTT; CDR3 protein: CASSSSAGTNTEAFF